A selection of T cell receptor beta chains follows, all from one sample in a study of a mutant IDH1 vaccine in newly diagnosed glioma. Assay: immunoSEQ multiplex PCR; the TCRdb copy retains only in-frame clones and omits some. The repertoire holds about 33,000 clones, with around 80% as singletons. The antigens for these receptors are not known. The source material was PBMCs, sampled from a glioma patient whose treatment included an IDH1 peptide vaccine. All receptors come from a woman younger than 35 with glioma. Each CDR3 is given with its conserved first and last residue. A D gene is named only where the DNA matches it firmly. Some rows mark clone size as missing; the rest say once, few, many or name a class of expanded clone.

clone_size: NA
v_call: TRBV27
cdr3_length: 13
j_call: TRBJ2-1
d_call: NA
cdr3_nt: TGTGCCAGCAGTTCCCCTTCGGGCTGGGAGCAGTTCTTC
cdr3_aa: CASSSPSGWEQFF

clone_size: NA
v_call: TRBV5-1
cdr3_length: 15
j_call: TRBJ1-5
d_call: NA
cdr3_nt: TGCGCCAGCAGCAGCCGAGGGGATAGCAATCAGCCCCAGCATTTT
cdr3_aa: CASSSRGDSNQPQHF

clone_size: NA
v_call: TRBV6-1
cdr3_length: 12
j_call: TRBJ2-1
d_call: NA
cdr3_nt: TGTGCCAGCAGTGAAGCGGGGCCTAGGACGTTCTTC
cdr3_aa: CASSEAGPRTFF

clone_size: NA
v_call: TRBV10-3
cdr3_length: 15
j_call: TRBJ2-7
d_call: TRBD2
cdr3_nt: TGTGCCATCAGGGGGACTAGCGGCCTCTCCTACGAGCAGTACTTC
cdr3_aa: CAIRGTSGLSYEQYF

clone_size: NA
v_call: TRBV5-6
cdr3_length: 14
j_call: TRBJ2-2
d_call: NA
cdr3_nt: TGTGCCAGCAGCTTGTGGGGGAACACCGGGGAGCTGTTTTTT
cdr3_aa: CASSLWGNTGELFF

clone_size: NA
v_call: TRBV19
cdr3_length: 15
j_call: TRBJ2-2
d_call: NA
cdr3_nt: TGTGCCAGTAGTGTCCTAATCTTGGGGACCGGGGAGCTGTTTTTT
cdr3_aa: CASSVLILGTGELFF

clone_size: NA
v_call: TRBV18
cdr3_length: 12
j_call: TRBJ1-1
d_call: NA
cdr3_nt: TGTGCCAGCTCAATGACGGACACTGAAGCTTTCTTT
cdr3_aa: CASSMTDTEAFF

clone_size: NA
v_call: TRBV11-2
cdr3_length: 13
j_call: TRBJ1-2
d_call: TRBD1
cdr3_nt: TGTGCCAGCAGCTCGGGACAGGGTTATGGCTACACCTTC
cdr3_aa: CASSSGQGYGYTF

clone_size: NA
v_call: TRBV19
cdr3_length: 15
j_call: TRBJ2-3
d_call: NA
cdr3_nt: TGTGCCAGTAGTATAGAATTTAGCGTAACAGATACGCAGTATTTT
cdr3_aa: CASSIEFSVTDTQYF

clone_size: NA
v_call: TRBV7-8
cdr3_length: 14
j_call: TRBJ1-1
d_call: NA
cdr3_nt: TGTGCCAGCAGCTTAGCTCTGGGCCCAGAATCTACTTTCTTT
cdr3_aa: CASSLALGPESTFF

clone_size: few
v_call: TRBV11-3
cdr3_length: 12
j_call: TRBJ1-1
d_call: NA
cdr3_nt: TGTGCCAGCAGTAAGGACGGATCTGAAGCTTTCTTT
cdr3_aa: CASSKDGSEAFF